The 20 T cell receptor beta chains reported below all come from one sample, sequenced in a study of cytomegalovirus exposure and HLA in healthy donors. Assay: immunoSEQ multiplex PCR; the TCRdb copy retains only in-frame clones and omits some. The sample carries roughly 330,000 clones, roughly nine tenths recorded once. The sequenced sample consisted of PBMCs. The receptors were gathered from a woman in her thirties in good health and CMV-seropositive.

The CDR3 region has the DNA TGTGCCAGCAGAGAACAGGGGCAGGGGGAAAAACTGTTTTTT. Residues: CASREQGQGEKLFF. V usage is TRBV28 and J usage is TRBJ1-4; 7 positions agree with TRBD1. Germline V gene sequence: CDR1 MDHEN, CDR2 SYDVKM. This CDR3 region has 14 residues. J gave up 8 bases and V 6 bases, and 9 bases lay outside the gene matches.

V and J are TRBV30 and TRBJ1-1; no definite D call. CDR1 and CDR2 from the germline V gene are GTSNPN and SVGIG (reference sequence). This CDR3 comprises 12 residues. V was shortened by 2 bases and J by 3 bases, with 7 bases between the two germline ends. The CDR3 DNA follows: TGTGCCTGGAGTCCGTCTTACACTGAAGCTTTCTTT. It yields the protein CAWSPSYTEAFF.

The chain has TRBV4-1 and TRBJ1-1; D remains ambiguous. The ends were cut back, 0 bases at V and 0 bases at J, with 14 bases in the middle. From germline, CDR1 is MGHRA and CDR2 YSYEKL. The CDR3 is made up of 17 amino acids. In nucleotides, the CDR3 is TGCGCCAGCAGCCAAGACCCCATACCAGGAATGAACACTGAAGCTTTCTTT. Protein sequence: CASSQDPIPGMNTEAFF.

In this sample, this clone turned up a few times. The V and J genes are TRBV5-1 and TRBJ2-5; D remains unclear. Germline-derived CDR1 and CDR2 are SGHRS and YFSETQ. This CDR3 comprises 14 residues. Trimming left V 0 bases short and J 6 bases short, with 12 bases between. CDR3 sequence (DNA): TGCGCCAGCAGCTTGGGTAGGAGCGCTCAGACCCAGTACTTC. Residues: CASSLGRSAQTQYF.

The V gene is TRBV7-3, the J gene TRBJ1-1, with D maybe TRBD1 (5 bases). The CDR3 has 15 residues. V dropped 5 bases and J dropped 1 base, with 14 bases sitting between them. From germline, CDR1 is SGHTA and CDR2 FQGTGA. CDR3 region: CASSPIPGGNTEAFF. The DNA of the CDR3 is TGTGCCAGCAGCCCAATTCCTGGGGGGAACACTGAAGCTTTCTTT. Full variable domain (outside the CDR3, taken from reference TRBV7-3 and TRBJ1-1): GAGVSQTPSNKVTEKGKYVELRCDPISGHTALYWYRQSLGQGPEFLIYFQGTGAADDSGLPNDRFFAVRPEGSVSTLKIQRTERGDSAVYLCASSPIPGGNTEAFFGQGTRLTVV.

Only one count was recorded for this clone. V and J are TRBV28 and TRBJ1-1; 7 nucleotides align to TRBD1. The CDR3 runs 16 residues. V dropped 2 bases and J dropped 7; count of bases not matched to a gene: 13. Germline assignment: CDR1 MDHEN and CDR2 SYDVKM. The CDR3 sequence: CASSLNRGTGELEAFF. The CDR3 nucleotides are TGTGCCAGCAGTTTAAATAGGGGAACAGGGGAACTTGAAGCTTTCTTT.

The V and J genes are TRBV6-1 and TRBJ2-7, with 7 nucleotides matching TRBD1. Germline V gene data show CDR1 as MNHNS and CDR2 as SASEGT. This CDR3 comprises 12 residues. The junction had 3 bases not matched to a gene; V was cut back by 6 bases and J by 4 bases. CDR3 coding DNA: TGTGCCAGCAGACCCAGGGGGTACGAGCAGTACTTC. Its translation: CASRPRGYEQYF.

The chain recombines TRBV5-4 with TRBJ1-2; D possibly corresponds to TRBD1 (5 bases). Trimming removed 5 bases from V and 1 base from J, with 12 bases in between. This CDR3 has 14 residues. Germline-derived CDR1 and CDR2 are SGHNT and YYREEE (reference sequence). The chain's CDR3 is CASRSGGFNYGYTF. The DNA of the CDR3 is TGTGCCAGCAGATCCGGGGGTTTTAACTATGGCTACACCTTC.

The gene calls are TRBV7-9 and TRBJ1-5; D call uncertain. The germline V gene encodes CDR1 SEHNR and CDR2 FQNEAQ (reference sequence). This CDR3 has 14 amino acids. Trimming shortened V by 5 bases and J by 1 base, and 9 bases separated the two germline ends. The CDR3 sequence: CASSPPGSNQPQHF. CDR3 sequence (DNA): TGTGCCAGCAGCCCTCCGGGGAGCAATCAGCCCCAGCATTTT.

This clone was counted only a few times. In nucleotides, the CDR3 is TGCGCCAGCAGAGGGACAGGGAGTCTCACCGGGGAGCTGTTTTTT. Protein sequence: CASRGTGSLTGELFF. The chain employs TRBV4-1 and TRBJ2-2; 9 nucleotides agree with TRBD1. Germline lookup yields CDR1 MGHRA and CDR2 YSYEKL. Trimming took 6 bases from V and 4 from J; bases not matched to a gene: 6. The CDR3 sequence is 15 residues long.

V is TRBV19 and J is TRBJ2-7; D is uncertain. Trimming pared 0 bases from V and 2 bases from J, leaving 11 bases between. There are 15 residues in the CDR3. Germline V CDR1 and CDR2: LNHDA, SQIVND (reference sequence). Here the CDR3 DNA reads TGTGCCAGTAGTATAGATCGGTCAGCGACCTACGAGCAGTACTTC. Protein product: CASSIDRSATYEQYF. The whole variable domain, remainder taken from reference TRBV19 and TRBJ2-7, is DGGITQSPKYLFRKEGQNVTLSCEQNLNHDAMYWYRQDPGQGLRLIYYSQIVNDFQKGDIAEGYSVSREKKESFPLTVTSAQKNPTAFYLCASSIDRSATYEQYFGPGTRLTVT.

The count of this clone is one. The V call is TRBV27, the J call TRBJ2-7; tentative D call: TRBD2 (5 bases). Looked up from germline, CDR1 is MNHEY and CDR2 is SMNVEV (reference sequence). The V end was cut by 0 bases, the J end by 7 bases, with 7 bases between. The CDR3 consists of 12 residues. This CDR3 is CASSLSTGEQYF. CDR3 in DNA: TGTGCCAGCAGTTTATCGACGGGGGAGCAGTACTTC.

The genes are TRBV4-1 and TRBJ1-5; 9 nucleotides align to TRBD1. This CDR3 region has 16 residues. V was clipped by 1 base and J by 6 bases; unmatched bases: 7. The V gene's germline CDR1 is MGHRA and CDR2 YSYEKL. CDR3 sequence: CASSQGGTGNTQPQHF. In nucleotides, the CDR3 is TGCGCCAGCAGCCAAGGTGGGACAGGGAACACTCAGCCCCAGCATTTT.

In its sample, this clone was seen once. V is TRBV6-5 and J is TRBJ2-7, with D perhaps matching TRBD1 (5 bases). The CDR3 contains 13 residues. The germline CDR1 and CDR2 sequences are MNHEY and SVGAGI. Deletions cut 6 bases from V and 2 bases from J, with 11 bases between. The CDR3 reads CASRAGIAYEQYF. The CDR3 DNA reads as TGTGCCAGCAGGGCAGGGATAGCCTACGAGCAGTACTTC.

This clone was seen only once. The chain recombines TRBV6-5 with TRBJ2-1; D call uncertain. With 6 bases removed from V and 6 bases from J, the gap between germline ends came to 15 bases. CDR3 size: 14 residues. From germline, CDR1 is MNHEY and CDR2 SVGAGI. CDR3 sequence: CASRPDIMVNEQFF. CDR3 coding DNA: TGTGCCAGCAGACCCGACATAATGGTCAATGAGCAGTTCTTC.

The genes are TRBV6-1 and TRBJ2-1; 11 bases line up with TRBD2. J lost 6 bases, V lost 0 bases, and 7 bases had no gene match. CDR1 and CDR2 from the germline V gene are MNHNS and SASEGT. The CDR3 totals 17 residues. CDR3 DNA: TGTGCCAGCAGTGAAGCGCTCCGTAGCGGGGGGGCCAATGAGCAGTTCTTC. It encodes CASSEALRSGGANEQFF.

The rearrangement uses TRBV4-2 and TRBJ1-5, with TRBD1 as a possible D gene (6 bases). Germline CDR1 LGHNA, CDR2 YNFKEQ. V was shortened by 0 bases and J by 5 bases, with 20 bases between the two germline ends. There are 18 residues in the CDR3. The CDR3 spells CASSQEGGDSRWDQPQHF. The CDR3 nucleotides are TGTGCCAGCAGCCAAGAAGGGGGGGATTCCAGGTGGGATCAGCCCCAGCATTTT.

This clone appeared a single time. The chain couples TRBV30 to TRBJ2-1, with a weak D call TRBD2 (6 bases). Trimming removed 0 bases at V and 9 bases at J, with 18 bases between. The CDR3 has 15 amino acids. The germline V gene encodes CDR1 GTSNPN and CDR2 SVGIG (reference sequence). The CDR3 region has the DNA TGTGCCTGGAGTGTACGATCTCTAGTGGGGGGTGAGCAGTTCTTC. Its protein is CAWSVRSLVGGEQFF.

The chain combines TRBV19 with TRBJ2-1; TRBD2 aligns across 7 bases. CDR1 is LNHDA, CDR2 SQIVND, per germline (reference sequence). This CDR3 has 16 amino acids. The trim removed 1 base at V and 2 bases at J, leaving 5 bases unmatched. The CDR3, as DNA: TGTGCCAGTAGTATAGGGCTCGCGGGGGCCTACAATGAGCAGTTCTTC. Encoded protein: CASSIGLAGAYNEQFF.

The chain has TRBV14 and TRBJ2-1; TRBD1 might be the D (5 bases). This CDR3 spans 14 amino acids. Germline CDR1 SGHDN, CDR2 FVKESK. The V and J ends lost 4 bases and 6 bases respectively, with 13 bases between them. CDR3 in amino acids: CASSPLRRGNEQFF. The CDR3 nucleotides are TGTGCCAGCAGCCCCCTACGTAGGGGCAATGAGCAGTTCTTC. The complete variable domain, with remaining parts taken from reference TRBV14 and TRBJ2-1, reads EAGVTQFPSHSVIEKGQTVTLRCDPISGHDNLYWYRRVMGKEIKFLLHFVKESKQDESGMPNNRFLAERTGGTYSTLKVQPAELEDSGVYFCASSPLRRGNEQFFGPGTRLTVL.